This T cell receptor beta chain was found in a study of control samples from healthy donors and cancer patients (dated by TCRdb to 2018 to 2020). A word on this clone: Its antigen target is currently unknown. Base quality data are lacking; no much larger clone is found one base away.

Library construction relied on the immunoSEQ multiplex PCR assay. TCRdb took over this immuneACCESS table, retaining in-frame rearrangements with V and J assigned. Such tables are incomplete; in checked studies, under half of the missing clones stem from an unresolved V gene, and the remainder is unexplained. The table for this sample lists tens of thousands of clones; about nine tenths of them were counted only once. Jointly, the top ten make up 15% to 17% of the sample. For CDR1 and CDR2, the germline V gene (reference sequence) lists GTSNPN and SVGIG. A distance of 10 bases separates the germline ends of V and J, which lose 2 bases and 3 bases respectively. The CDR3 has 13 amino acids, counting the end cysteine and phenylalanine. CDR3 DNA only is kept here, 39 bases in frame from base 1.

The chain is assembled from TRBV30 and TRBJ1-1; the D gene is perhaps TRBD1, from 5 matching bases. Sequencing used blood. The receptor's source is a man aged 30 to 45 in good health. The base sequence is TGTGCCTGGAGTCCGGAGGGGTACACTGAAGCTTTCTTT. It translates as CAWSPEGYTEAFF.